This TCR beta chain is from a study of PD-L1 blockade in urothelial cancer. The germline CDR1 and CDR2 sequences are MNHEY and SMNVEV (reference sequence). Trimming stripped 5 bases from V and 0 bases from J, with 14 bases between. This CDR3 spans 16 amino acids. Here immunoSEQ multiplex PCR was the method, and the copy in TCRdb shows in-frame clones only, minus some. The table lists tens of thousands of clones, 86% of them singletons. Sample contribution per patient ranged from 1 to 8, covering pretreatment and on-treatment. The rearrangement uses TRBV27 and TRBJ2-1, with D maybe TRBD2 (6 bases). The clonotype was recovered from a man aged 55 to 70 with urothelial cancer. The specimen was PBMCs, collected around atezolizumab (anti-PD-L1) treatment. CDR3 region: CASSPRLVGSYNEQFF. The CDR3 coding sequence is TGTGCCAGCAGTCCACGACTAGTGGGCTCCTACAATGAGCAGTTCTTC.